This paragraph covers one T cell receptor (beta chain) sequence. This sample is drawn from a study of blood T cell repertoires in COVID-19. For the study at large: COVID-19 samples from acute and convalescent phases originated in the United States, Italy and Spain.

The data were produced by immunoSEQ multiplex PCR, yet TCRdb's version contains in-frame clones alone and is incomplete. The sample shows approximately 100,000 clones, around 87% of them seen only once. Germline V gene data show CDR1 as ENHRY and CDR2 as SYGVKD. The CDR3 consists of 14 residues. V lost 0 bases to trimming and J lost 3 bases, with 7 bases between them. Input material: peripheral blood. The rearrangement links TRBV10-3 to TRBJ2-3; D unresolved. The origin of this receptor is a woman aged 25-40 years with acute or convalescent COVID-19. The CDR3 here is CAISESTLTDTQYF. The CDR3, as DNA: TGTGCCATCAGTGAGTCGACTCTTACAGATACGCAGTATTTT.